These 31 T cell receptor beta chains came from one sample sequenced in a study of shared T cell receptors in the human thymus (TCRdb year 2021). Libraries came from the immunoSEQ multiplex PCR assay. As stored in TCRdb, this immuneACCESS dataset retains in-frame rearrangements with V and J assigned. A fraction of the clones does not appear; measured against another copy, unresolved V genes explain less than half of the discrepancy, and the remainder lacks a known reason. This sample gives 630,000 or so clones in total; 80% to 90% of them show up just once. Roughly 0.0094% of the sample is taken by the ten largest. The same data also contributed to another study, on human thymus T cells.

The sample consisted of thymocytes. These receptors all come from a boy under two years old with a congenital heart defect. Donor details come from another sample of the same person, matched by shared clones.

This clone was detected only once. This chain connects TRBV27 to TRBJ2-7, with 14 bases that match TRBD2. J lost 3 bases, V lost 5 bases, and 9 bases had no gene match. CDR1 is MNHEY and CDR2 is SMNVEV in the germline V gene (reference sequence). The CDR3 extends over 17 amino acids. CDR3 sequence: CASSPGTSGRVNYEQYF. CDR3 in DNA: TGTGCCAGCAGTCCAGGGACTAGCGGGAGAGTCAACTACGAGCAGTACTTC.

The chain employs TRBV5-6 and TRBJ1-5, with D uncertain. There are 14 residues in the CDR3. Germline V gene data show CDR1 as SGHDT and CDR2 as YYEEEE. Between the trimmed V and J ends, which lost 0 bases and 7 bases, there was a span of 11 bases. This CDR3 reads CASSLAGTGQPQHF. CDR3 DNA: TGTGCCAGCAGCTTGGCAGGCACGGGGCAGCCCCAGCATTTT.

V gene TRBV4-2 combines with J gene TRBJ2-5; the D gene is possibly TRBD2 (5 bases). The tail of the sequence fits TRBJ2-7 better, so the J call may be wrong. The germline V gene encodes CDR1 LGHNA and CDR2 YNFKEQ. This CDR3 has 13 amino acids. CDR3 amino acids: CASSPGLTYEQYF. CDR3 DNA: TGTGCCAGCAGTCCCGGACTGACCTACGAGCAGTACTTC.

V and J are TRBV5-1 and TRBJ1-5; 8 nucleotides agree with TRBD1. Looked up from germline, CDR1 is SGHRS and CDR2 is YFSETQ. V shed 0 bases and J 5 bases; nucleotides not matched to a gene: 1. The CDR3 runs to 14 residues. The CDR3 nucleotides are TGCGCCAGCAGCTTGGGGACAGGGTATCAGCCCCAGCATTTT. Translation: CASSLGTGYQPQHF.

V and J are TRBV19 and TRBJ2-1, with D perhaps TRBD1 (6 bases). Per the germline V gene, CDR1 is LNHDA and CDR2 is SQIVND (reference sequence). The CDR3 totals 14 residues. V lost 5 bases to trimming and J lost 6 bases, with 14 bases between them. The CDR3 sequence: CASSVDREPNEQFF. In DNA form, the CDR3 reads TGTGCCAGTAGTGTGGACAGAGAGCCCAATGAGCAGTTCTTC.

This chain connects TRBV27 to TRBJ2-7; 9 bases align to TRBD2. This CDR3 is built from 15 residues. Looked up from germline, CDR1 is MNHEY and CDR2 is SMNVEV (reference sequence). The V and J ends lost 4 bases and 5 bases, in that order; junction bases with no gene match: 9. The CDR3: CASSWAGLAYHEQYF. The CDR3 region has the DNA TGTGCCAGCAGTTGGGCGGGACTAGCTTACCACGAGCAGTACTTC.

The chain has TRBV7-2 and TRBJ1-1; D unclear. The germline V gene has CDR1 SGHTA and CDR2 FQGNSA. Trimming shortened V by 2 bases and J by 8 bases, and 9 bases separated the two germline ends. The CDR3 is 12 amino acids. The chain's CDR3 is CASSLNPGEAFF. DNA for the CDR3: TGTGCCAGCAGCTTAAATCCGGGAGAAGCTTTCTTT. Variable domain in full (rest from reference TRBV7-2 and TRBJ1-1): GAGVSQSPSNKVTEKGKDVELRCDPISGHTALYWYRQSLGQGLEFLIYFQGNSAPDKSGLPSDRFSAERTGGSVSTLTIQRTQQEDSAVYLCASSLNPGEAFFGQGTRLTVV.

This chain connects TRBV5-8 to TRBJ1-1; TRBD1 is a possible D gene (6 bases). The V and J ends lost 2 bases and 2 bases respectively, with 19 bases between them. This CDR3 is built from 17 residues. The germline CDR1 and CDR2 sequences are SGHTS and YDEGEE. The CDR3 reads CASSFLDGQQTNTEAFF. The CDR3 region has the DNA TGTGCCAGCAGCTTCCTAGACGGACAGCAAACAAACACTGAAGCTTTCTTT.

The gene calls are TRBV11-2 and TRBJ2-3; TRBD1 agrees at 7 bases. V shed 5 bases, J shed 5 bases, and the junction held 4 bases outside the gene matches. The germline CDR1 and CDR2 sequences are SGHAT and FQNNGV. The CDR3 loop spans 13 amino acids. The DNA of the CDR3 is TGTGCCAGCAGCCCTACAGGGGAAGATACGCAGTATTTT. It encodes CASSPTGEDTQYF. Based on the CDR3 plus reference TRBV11-2 and TRBJ2-3, the full variable domain is EAGVAQSPRYKIIEKRQSVAFWCNPISGHATLYWYQQILGQGPKLLIQFQNNGVVDDSQLPKDRFSAERLKGVDSTLKIQPAKLEDSAVYLCASSPTGEDTQYFGPGTRLTVL.

The CDR3 protein is CASSLRCGQGNTDTQYF. The DNA for the CDR3 is TGTGCCAGCAGCTTGCGTTGCGGACAGGGCAACACAGATACGCAGTATTTT. V usage is TRBV5-5 and J usage is TRBJ2-3; 8 bases match TRBD1. The CDR3 loop spans 17 amino acids. Germline trimming cut 1 base from V and 2 bases from J; bases unmatched to any gene: 9. CDR1 and CDR2 (germline): SGHKS, YYEKEE (reference sequence).

The chain couples TRBV5-1 to TRBJ2-5; 7 nucleotides agree with TRBD1. Germline V gene sequence: CDR1 SGHRS, CDR2 YFSETQ. V lost 5 bases to trimming and J lost 5 bases; unmatched junction nucleotides: 9. The CDR3 is 14 residues long. The CDR3 protein is CASSDRDGWETQYF. The CDR3 DNA sequence: TGCGCCAGCAGTGACAGGGATGGGTGGGAGACCCAGTACTTC.

Concerning this clone: A read error may account for a junction end that differs from germline. The rearrangement joins TRBV6-5 to TRBJ1-4; maybe TRBD1 (5 bases). The germline CDR1 and CDR2 sequences are MNHEY and SVGAGI. The CDR3 covers 16 residues. DNA of the CDR3: TGTGCCAGCAGTCACTCAAAGAGACAGTCAAATGAAAAACTGTTTTTT. This sequence encodes CASSHSKRQSNEKLFF.

The genes are TRBV6-1 and TRBJ2-5; 12 bases are a match to TRBD2. The CDR3 sequence is 17 residues long. CDR1 and CDR2 (germline): MNHNS, SASEGT. Trimming removed 3 bases from V and 10 bases from J; junction bases left unmatched: 15. CDR3 in DNA: TGTGCCAGCAGTGACAAACTAGCGGGGGGCCCCCGGGTGAGCCAGTACTTC. This translates into CASSDKLAGGPRVSQYF.

CDR3 in DNA: TGTGCCAGCAGCACGGGAAGGGGGTTTCCTTCGAACAATCAGCCCCAGCATTTT. This codes for CASSTGRGFPSNNQPQHF. The chain uses TRBV28 and TRBJ1-5; possible D gene TRBD1, 6 bases. This CDR3 has 18 amino acids. Germline CDR1 MDHEN, CDR2 SYDVKM. Trimming pared 6 bases from V and 3 bases from J, leaving 24 bases between.

The chain links TRBV6-1 to TRBJ2-7; 12 nucleotides agree with TRBD2. V dropped 5 bases and J dropped 3; count of bases not matched to a gene: 2. The CDR3 totals 14 residues. Germline assignment: CDR1 MNHNS and CDR2 SASEGT. CDR3 residues: CASSRTSGIYEQYF. The DNA of the CDR3 is TGTGCCAGCAGTCGGACTAGCGGGATCTACGAGCAGTACTTC.

V and J are TRBV7-6 and TRBJ1-1; tentative D call: TRBD1 (5 bases). Germline V gene sequence: CDR1 SGHVS, CDR2 FNYEAQ. This CDR3 contains 16 residues. The V and J ends lost 0 bases and 4 bases respectively, with 15 bases between them. The CDR3 reads CASSLAPPWGGTEAFF. CDR3 coding DNA: TGTGCCAGCAGCTTAGCCCCGCCCTGGGGGGGCACTGAAGCTTTCTTT.

This rearrangement joins TRBV4-3 to TRBJ2-5; a weak D match, TRBD2 (6 bases). The V and J ends lost 4 bases and 4 bases respectively, with 7 bases between them. Germline CDR1 is LGHNA and CDR2 is YSLEER. The CDR3 runs to 12 residues. The CDR3 sequence is CASSRRGETQYF. DNA for the CDR3: TGCGCCAGCAGCCGGAGGGGAGAGACCCAGTACTTC.

This clone came up once. The chain employs TRBV19 and TRBJ2-2; 10 nucleotides match TRBD2. Trimming cost V 5 bases and J 0 bases; bases outside gene matches: 6. Per germline, CDR1 LNHDA and CDR2 SQIVND (reference sequence). CDR3 length: 17 amino acids. DNA of the CDR3: TGTGCCAGTAGTGTGAGGACTAGCGGCCCGAACACCGGGGAGCTGTTTTTT. It yields the protein CASSVRTSGPNTGELFF.

The rearrangement uses TRBV5-1 and TRBJ1-2; 8 nucleotides match TRBD1. J lost 6 bases, V lost 7 bases, and 8 bases had no gene match. CDR1 and CDR2 from the germline V gene are SGHRS and YFSETQ. The CDR3 is 13 residues long. CDR3 sequence reads: CASREDRADGYTF. The CDR3 bases are TGCGCCAGCCGAGAGGACAGGGCCGATGGCTACACCTTC. Combining the CDR3 with reference TRBV5-1 and TRBJ1-2 gives the whole variable domain KAGVTQTPRYLIKTRGQQVTLSCSPISGHRSVSWYQQTPGQGLQFLFEYFSETQRNKGNFPGRFSGRQFSNSRSEMNVSTLELGDSALYLCASREDRADGYTFGSGTRLTVV.

This chain joins TRBV28 and TRBJ1-5; D ambiguous. Germline loops: CDR1 MDHEN, CDR2 SYDVKM. V dropped 3 bases and J dropped 0 bases, with 9 bases sitting between them. The CDR3 extends over 15 amino acids. This CDR3 reads CASSLVRGSNQPQHF. CDR3 nucleotides: TGTGCCAGCAGTTTGGTGCGAGGTAGCAATCAGCCCCAGCATTTT.

This clone was seen a single time. The rearrangement links TRBV25-1 to TRBJ1-1; tentative D call: TRBD1 (6 bases). This CDR3 has 11 amino acids. Germline CDR1 and CDR2: MGHDK and SYGVNS. Trimming took off 7 bases at V and 6 bases at J, with 9 bases between the two ends. Written as DNA, the CDR3 is TGTGCCAGCATACAGGGCCCTGAAGCTTTCTTT. This gives the protein CASIQGPEAFF.

This CDR3 reads CATSRDGTASEKLFF. CDR3 coding DNA: TGTGCCACCAGCAGAGATGGGACAGCTAGTGAAAAACTGTTTTTT. The chain carries TRBV15 and TRBJ1-4; TRBD1 aligns across 7 bases. The J segment lost 7 bases and the V segment lost 0 bases, leaving 5 bases of the junction unmatched. There are 15 residues in the CDR3. The germline CDR1 and CDR2 sequences are LNHNV and YYDKDF (reference sequence).

This clone has just a few counts. The chain links TRBV4-3 to TRBJ1-1, with D possibly being TRBD1 (6 bases). The CDR3 has 16 residues. V was shortened by 0 bases and J by 5 bases, with 16 bases between the two germline ends. Per germline, CDR1 LGHNA and CDR2 YSLEER. The CDR3 loop reads CASSQEFGGRGTEAFF. CDR3 bases: TGCGCCAGCAGCCAAGAGTTCGGCGGCAGGGGAACTGAAGCTTTCTTT.

J is TRBJ1-6 and V is TRBV27; 7 bases match TRBD1. Germline trimming cut 7 bases from V and 4 bases from J; bases unmatched to any gene: 10. Germline values: CDR1 MNHEY, CDR2 SMNVEV (reference sequence). The CDR3 length is 16 residues. Here the CDR3 reads CASNQRQGQYNSPLHF. DNA for the CDR3: TGTGCCAGCAATCAACGACAGGGACAGTATAATTCACCCCTCCACTTT.

The V gene is TRBV18, the J gene TRBJ2-1, with D possibly TRBD1 on 5 matching bases. This CDR3 has 14 amino acids. The V gene's germline CDR1 is KGHSH and CDR2 LQKENI. Trimming took 2 bases from V and 5 from J, leaving 10 bases between them. The CDR3, as DNA: TGTGCCAGCTCACCAGCAACAGGAAACAATGAGCAGTTCTTC. Residues: CASSPATGNNEQFF.

The chain combines TRBV6-1 with TRBJ2-5, with D possibly TRBD1 on 5 matching bases. The CDR3 contains 13 residues. V dropped 3 bases and J dropped 9 bases, with 14 bases sitting between them. Germline V gene lookup returns CDR1 MNHNS and CDR2 SASEGT. CDR3 residues: CASSDPGLGAQYF. Written as DNA, the CDR3 is TGTGCCAGCAGTGATCCAGGCCTAGGGGCCCAGTACTTC.

This clone has only a few counts. The chain employs TRBV5-6 and TRBJ2-7; possibly TRBD1 for D (5 bases). Trimming stripped 0 bases from V and 1 base from J, with 11 bases between. There are 15 residues in the CDR3. From germline, CDR1 is SGHDT and CDR2 YYEEEE. CDR3 region: CASSLEGARSYEQYF. The CDR3 DNA follows: TGTGCCAGCAGCTTGGAAGGGGCCAGATCCTACGAGCAGTACTTC.

CDR3 protein: CASSSGTGPGNTIYF. Written as DNA, the CDR3 is TGTGCCAGCAGCTCGGGGACAGGGCCTGGAAACACCATATATTTT. The V and J genes are TRBV7-3 and TRBJ1-3; 9 positions agree with TRBD1. CDR3 size: 15 residues. The trim removed 4 bases at V and 2 bases at J, leaving 3 bases unmatched. CDR1 SGHTA and CDR2 FQGTGA come from the germline V gene.

The chain couples TRBV15 to TRBJ2-1, with TRBD1 as a possible D gene (5 bases). The CDR3 is 17 amino acids. CDR1 is LNHNV and CDR2 is YYDKDF in the germline V gene (reference sequence). V lost 3 bases and J lost 1, with 16 bases in between. CDR3 DNA: TGTGCCACCAGCAGGGGCATCAGACAGTTTTCCTACAATGAGCAGTTCTTC. Translated, it gives CATSRGIRQFSYNEQFF.

The chain joins TRBV4-2 to TRBJ2-5; D might be TRBD1 (6 bases). With 2 bases removed from V and 0 bases from J, the gap between germline ends came to 25 bases. Per germline, CDR1 LGHNA and CDR2 YNFKEQ. The CDR3 sequence is 20 residues long. CDR3: CASSQPRIRTDRDYQETQYF. DNA for the CDR3: TGTGCCAGCAGCCAACCTCGAATCAGGACAGACCGCGACTACCAAGAGACCCAGTACTTC.

The chain has TRBV5-1 and TRBJ2-1, with 9 bases fitting TRBD2. The V segment lost 0 bases and the J segment 8 bases; nucleotides outside the gene matches: 6. Germline assignment: CDR1 SGHRS and CDR2 YFSETQ. The CDR3 spans 15 residues. CDR3 sequence reads: CASSLDSGSVYEQFF. CDR3 bases: TGCGCCAGCAGCTTGGATAGCGGGAGTGTCTATGAGCAGTTCTTC.